This T cell receptor beta chain appears in the sequencing data of a study of graft-versus-host responses after intestinal transplantation. As concerns this clone: Its antigen is not known.

The repertoire was sequenced with immunoSEQ multiplex PCR; TCRdb's copy has only in-frame clones and lacks some. The sample includes about 130,000 clones, around 90% seen only once; the top ten take under 0.2%. The germline CDR1 and CDR2 sequences are KGHSH and LQKENI. Germline trimming cut 8 bases from V and 1 base from J; bases unmatched to any gene: 6. The CDR3 contains 15 residues. The sequencing here drew on unstimulated CD4+ T cells sorted from spleen or lymph node cells, taken before intestinal transplant. The V gene is TRBV18, the J gene TRBJ2-2, with 8 bases that match TRBD1. The source is a human donor who received an intestinal transplant. This chain's CDR3 is CASNQGALNTGELFF. The CDR3 DNA follows: TGTGCCAGCAATCAGGGGGCTTTGAACACCGGGGAGCTGTTTTTT.